This TCR beta chain was captured by sequencing in a study of cytomegalovirus exposure and HLA in healthy donors. Sequencing used immunoSEQ multiplex PCR; TCRdb keeps in-frame clones, though not all of them. The sample comprises 250,000 to 350,000 clones, about 85% of which are singletons, and 0.95% to 1.5% rests with the top ten. V was pared by 4 bases and J by 0 bases, with 13 bases between. The CDR3 is 16 amino acids. Germline CDR1 SGHAT, CDR2 FQNNGV. The receptor was isolated from a woman in her twenties or thirties in good health and CMV-seropositive. Sequenced material: PBMCs. The chain uses TRBV11-2 and TRBJ2-1; the D is unclear. In DNA form, the CDR3 reads TGTGCCAGCAGCTCCTTAGTTGGAAGCTCCTACAATGAGCAGTTCTTC. This encodes CASSSLVGSSYNEQFF.